Detailed here is one TCR beta chain. This clone was detected a few times. No antigen is known for it. Per-nucleotide qualities are absent, and no much larger clonotype sits a single base away. The germline V gene (reference sequence) supplies CDR1 SEHNR and CDR2 FQNEAQ. The CDR3 holds 12 amino acids from the cysteine to the phenylalanine. Only the CDR3 part of the read is kept: 36 bases, read in frame from the first base. V was cut back by 5 bases and J by 3 bases, leaving a gap of 4 bases between them. The cohort was made up of 666 healthy bone marrow donors. At the time of sampling, all cohort members were nominally healthy, though unrecorded immune exposures were likely present. The donor tested CMV seropositive, placing the donor among the roughly 270 seropositive members of the cohort. A peripheral blood sample was provided by each donor, and peripheral blood mononuclear cells were used for TCR beta sequencing. Genomic DNA extraction from the blood cell samples was performed with the Qiagen DNeasy Blood Extraction Kit.

The library was made by the immunoSEQ multiplex PCR assay. A mixture of 60 forward primers for TCR Vbeta segments and 13 reverse primers for TCR Jbeta segments was used in the multiplex PCR. A multiplex PCR assay on genomic DNA amplified the CDR3 region of rearranged TCR beta genes. The amplified TCR beta libraries were sequenced on the Illumina HiSeq System as 87-base-pair reads. As for the authors' bioinformatics: In a later analysis, 70 million to 95 million unique TCR beta chains were counted across the 690 or so repertoires, and about 10 million of these chains were shared by at least two donors. To remove PCR and sequencing errors, raw reads were error-corrected and collapsed into unique sequences using a nearest-neighbor algorithm that merged closely related sequences. V, D and J gene segments were assigned by aligning CDR3 sequences to IMGT reference sequences. For a sequence to be retained, at least a six-nucleotide match to both a V gene segment and a J gene segment was required. A rearrangement was called productive if the CDR3 had no stop codons and remained in frame with V and J, and every other rearrangement was called non-productive. Following IMGT convention, CDR3 was defined as the stretch from the second conserved V-encoded cysteine to the conserved J-encoded phenylalanine. The earlier analysis of approximately 590 of the donors excluded any sequence lacking an unambiguous match to a single V gene segment. An earlier analysis of fewer than 750 of the donors called V segments functional above 56.7% productive rearrangements and segregating when the between-donor standard deviation exceeded 5%. A statistical classification framework was built to diagnose cytomegalovirus status from the catalog of TCR beta chain sequences. A later analysis assigned V and J genes by comparing TCR nucleotide sequences with IMGT/GENE-DB human TR gene sequences. The TCRdist pipeline was used in a later analysis to assign CDR3 sequences and most-parsimonious VDJ recombination scenarios. A later analysis defined each TCR beta chain by its CDR3 amino acid sequence plus V-gene family, and excluded reads lacking a unique V-gene family. In a later analysis, a few hundred highly shared, low-generation-probability nucleotide sequences were removed to address suspected cross-contamination and a sequencing artifact. In a later analysis, a clonal expansion index was calculated for each public chain from normalized within-repertoire ranks of inferred template counts. In a later analysis, generation probabilities were computed using a VDJ recombination model fitted to out-of-frame rearrangements, and the results were checked against IGoR. In a later analysis, hypergeometric tests were used to score TCR-TCR, TCR-HLA and TCR-CMV co-occurrence, with a repertoire-size bias correction applied to TCR pairs. A later analysis estimated false discovery rates by permuting HLA or CMV assignments 20 times. In a later analysis, co-occurring TCRs were grouped using DBSCAN, and TCRdist sequence similarity was added for clustering within HLA-allele-positive subsets. Co-occurrence clustering excluded repertoires with fewer than 30,000 or more than 120,000 public chains, plus five with anomalous nucleotide sharing. As stored in TCRdb, this immuneACCESS dataset retains in-frame rearrangements with V and J assigned. A fraction of the clones does not appear; measured against another copy, unresolved V genes explain less than half of the discrepancy, and the remainder lacks a known reason. V, J and clone size derive from that table, while D and trimming were established from the DNA sequence. Present in this sample are approximately 160,000 clones, 55% to 70% of which were seen just once. In total, the top ten clones hold about 2.5% of the sample.

The data were obtained in a study of cytomegalovirus exposure and HLA in healthy donors (dated by TCRdb to about 2017). Regarding the study in general: An earlier analysis of some 620 of the donors reported about 280 Gb of sequence data and around 110 million unique TCR beta sequences obtained from about 180 million T cells. Roughly 320 gigabases of sequencing data and around 85 million unique TCR sequences made up an early release that covered some 640 HLA-typed donors. The study combined high-throughput TCR immunosequencing, statistical association of individual TCRs with disease status, and machine learning to predict cytomegalovirus infection status. In an earlier analysis of 587 of the donors, high-throughput TCR beta sequencing was used to judge whether each TCR beta V gene segment behaved as functional or pseudogenic. The genetic ancestry cluster associated with self-reported Caucasian donors included around 76% of the 398 genotyped donors. Both class I and class II loci were covered by HLA typing, at four-digit resolution. On average, roughly 240,000 unique TCR beta nucleotide sequences were sequenced per donor among a few hundred genotyped donors of the cohort, with roughly 18% of those sequences being non-productive. Donor age, sex, ethnicity and CMV serostatus were compiled alongside the repertoire data. The number of typed donors differed by locus: about 620-640 for A, B, C, DRB1 and DQB1; approximately 540 for DQA1; approximately 610 for DPA1; and 400 to 480 for DPB1. Four or five DR-DQ haplotypes were handled as single units for association and clustering because linkage in the cohort was strong. To study patterns of TCR occurrence, a later analysis re-analyzed previously published TCR beta repertoires from just over 650 donors and added high-resolution HLA genotyping. The study aimed to test whether signatures of past pathogen exposure could be identified by cataloging public T cell receptors. A later genetic analysis used genome-wide SNP genotypes for about three fifths of the 666 donors, treating that subset as a discovery cohort. A separate validation cohort of 100 to 150 different subjects was used in addition to the roughly 640-subject first cohort. Every discovery cohort repertoire had been produced on one sequencing platform. In the later analysis, no new phenotypic data were used to find candidate immune exposures; instead, reliance was placed on TCR beta sequences and their occurrence across donors. The study used immunosequencing to profile the T cell repertoires of approximately 640 subjects and linked those repertoires to cytomegalovirus serostatus.

Beyond this particular receptor, the publication reports: Most TCR sequences were seen in very few donors, while some public TCRs were found in many individuals. A few of the identified cytomegalovirus-associated TCR beta chains were confirmed in vitro to be specific for cytomegalovirus antigens. According to the authors, the approach could potentially be generalized to other disease states and immunological phenotypes. A later genetic analysis reported fewer N-insertions in productive TCRs among donors in an Asian-associated ancestry cluster than the roughly 650-donor mean. A cluster of highly shared sequence variants was judged likely to represent a technical artifact of the sequencing pipeline. In an earlier analysis of 587 of the donors, most TCR beta V segments appeared in productive rearrangements about 87% or about 30% of the time, broadly matching IMGT annotations. A further reported finding was that TCR beta sequences accurately predicted the HLA-A and HLA-B alleles for most subjects in the first cohort. At a false discovery rate of 0.05, a later analysis linked around 15,000 TCR beta sequences to specific HLA alleles. Linkage disequilibrium might explain the correlated functional status among segregating V segments, but an unknown experimental factor could not be excluded. Sequencing depth was assumed to be roughly uniform across donors in the presence/absence analyses, though that assumption may not hold. Only TCR beta chains were sequenced in this cohort, and the absence of alpha or paired-chain data limited detectable features. For the cohort, immune exposure information was limited to CMV serostatus. Because some donors lacked HLA typing at each locus, the association tests relied only on the typed subset. A later analysis found that most CMV-associated TCR beta chains appeared HLA-restricted, with HLA associations seemingly driven largely by CMV exposure. Cytomegalovirus status was reported to be diagnosed by the classifier with high specificity and sensitivity in both the original and validation cohorts. In a later analysis, TCR association rates were found to vary across HLA loci, with the most associated TCRs seen for DRB1 alleles and the fewest for HLA-C alleles. Because counts were too low, more than 15 rarely observed V segments, including chromosome 9 orphons, were left out of the earlier analysis of some 640 of the donors. The study gave a list of about 150 TCR beta chains associated with cytomegalovirus. Assigning TCR associations to individual alleles was difficult when HLA alleles, especially DR and DQ, strongly co-occurred. Some IMGT-functional V segments, including TRBV6-2 and TRBV6-3, could not be told apart with the 87-base-pair reads, so those segments were excluded. In a later analysis, several top co-occurrence clusters were reported to appear linked to parvovirus B19, influenza, CMV and Epstein-Barr virus. In a later analysis, HLA-associated TCR beta chains showed more clonal expansion and lower generation probabilities than non-associated chains that were equally common. A later genetic analysis associated a missense DCLRE1C variant with V-gene and J-gene trimming of TCR beta chains, and an independent cohort replicated the association.

The rearrangement combines TRBV7-9 with TRBJ2-2; the D gene lacks a confident call. The receptor comes from a woman aged 40 to 55 in good health and CMV-seropositive. Sequenced: PBMCs. The DNA reads as follows: TGTGCCAGCAGCCCTTACACCGGGGAGCTGTTTTTT. It translates to CASSPYTGELFF. Full variable domain (CDR3 extended with the reference TRBV7-9 and TRBJ2-2 proteins): DTGVSQNPRHKITKRGQNVTFRCDPISEHNRLYWYRQTLGQGPEFLTYFQNEAQLEKSRLLSDRFSAERPKGSFSTLEIQRTEQGDSAMYLCASSPYTGELFFGEGSRLTVL.